What follows are 20 T cell receptor beta chains derived from one specimen sequenced in a study of technical replicates of blood from a few donors. Method: immunoSEQ multiplex PCR; TCRdb's copy keeps in-frame clones and lacks some. The profile shows 55,000 to 75,000 clones, 92% of them singletons. Sequencing input: T cells isolated from PBMCs. The receptors were sampled from a human donor in good health.

About this clone: At the DNA level, this CDR3 is encoded by other sequences in the same sample as well. The CDR3: CAWSVSTYEQYF. Here the CDR3 DNA reads TGTGCCTGGAGTGTGTCTACCTACGAGCAGTACTTC. This chain connects TRBV30 to TRBJ2-7; D gene ambiguous. The CDR3 covers 12 residues. Between the trimmed V and J ends, which lost 0 bases and 2 bases, there was a span of 5 bases. From germline, CDR1 is GTSNPN and CDR2 SVGIG (reference sequence).

A few counts support this clone. The chain recombines TRBV4-2 with TRBJ2-1, with TRBD2 matching 8 bases. The CDR3 extends over 15 amino acids. The J segment lost 6 bases and the V segment lost 2 bases, leaving 6 bases of the junction unmatched. Germline V gives CDR1 LGHNA, CDR2 YNFKEQ. DNA for the CDR3: TGTGCCAGCAGCCAAAACGACGGGACTAGCAATGAGCAGTTCTTC. Encoded protein: CASSQNDGTSNEQFF.

The V and J genes are TRBV21-1 and TRBJ2-3; no check of the table's D call, TRBD1, against the DNA was made. TRBV21-1 is shown as a pseudogene. The CDR3 length is 18 residues. The CDR3 DNA reads TGTGCCAGCAGCAACCGGGACAGGGGGTACTCTAGCACAGATACGCAGTATTTT. Its translation: CASSNRDRGYSSTDTQYF.

In its sample, this clone was seen a few times. The chain links TRBV10-3 to TRBJ1-1; D is possibly TRBD1 (5 bases). The CDR3 consists of 14 residues. Trimming shortened V by 6 bases and J by 1 base, and 12 bases separated the two germline ends. Germline CDR1 is ENHRY and CDR2 is SYGVKD. CDR3 nucleotides: TGTGCCATCAGGCCCGGGGGATGGAACACTGAAGCTTTCTTT. Residues: CAIRPGGWNTEAFF.

The J gene is TRBJ2-7, the V gene TRBV6-1; TRBD2 matches at 12 bases. V trimming: 5 bases; J trimming: 6 bases; junction bases outside the gene matches: 5. This CDR3 comprises 14 residues. Germline V gives CDR1 MNHNS, CDR2 SASEGT. The CDR3 nucleotides read TGTGCCAGCAGTCGACTAGCGGGAGCTGGCGAGCAGTACTTC. Translated: CASSRLAGAGEQYF.

Here the CDR3 reads CASSRLSGRERDEQYF. DNA of the CDR3: TGCGCCAGCAGCCGCCTCTCGGGGCGGGAGAGGGACGAGCAGTACTTC. This sequence joins TRBV4-1 and TRBJ2-7; 7 bases map to TRBD2. The CDR3 contains 16 residues. V trimming: 4 bases; J trimming: 5 bases; junction bases outside the gene matches: 14. CDR1 MGHRA and CDR2 YSYEKL come from the germline V gene.

The gene calls are TRBV5-1 and TRBJ2-1; D is uncertain. The CDR3 length is 11 residues. Germline V CDR1 and CDR2: SGHRS, YFSETQ. V was shortened by 3 bases and J by 7 bases, with 5 bases between the two germline ends. CDR3 loop: CASSSLNEQFF. The CDR3, as DNA: TGCGCCAGCAGCTCCCTAAATGAGCAGTTCTTC.

The chain carries TRBV19 and TRBJ2-7; D not resolved. Trimming cost V 3 bases and J 5 bases, with 11 bases left between them. Germline CDR1 and CDR2: LNHDA and SQIVND (reference sequence). The CDR3 contains 13 residues. Here the CDR3 DNA reads TGTGCCAGTAGTATCCCCGGTTCCGACGAGCAGTACTTC. This gives the protein CASSIPGSDEQYF.

The CDR3 bases are TGTGCCAGCAGTTTCAGCGGGACAGGGGTGAACACTGAAGCTTTCTTT. As protein: CASSFSGTGVNTEAFF. This chain joins TRBV6-5 and TRBJ1-1; 10 bases align to TRBD1. Per the germline V gene, CDR1 is MNHEY and CDR2 is SVGAGI. The CDR3 is made up of 16 amino acids. Trimming at V came to 4 bases and at J to 0 bases, leaving 5 bases not matched to a gene.

The V call is TRBV9, the J call TRBJ2-1; no definite D call. Germline values: CDR1 SGDLS, CDR2 YYNGEE. This CDR3 region has 15 residues. Trimming removed 3 bases at V and 7 bases at J, with 17 bases between. As DNA, the CDR3 is TGTGCCAGCAGCGACCCCTATACTGGGCTAAATGAGCAGTTCTTC. Its translation is CASSDPYTGLNEQFF. The full variable domain, with the rest looked up from reference TRBV9 and TRBJ2-1, is DSGVTQTPKHLITATGQRVTLRCSPRSGDLSVYWYQQSLDQGLQFLIQYYNGEERAKGNILERFSAQQFPDLHSELNLSSLELGDSALYFCASSDPYTGLNEQFFGPGTRLTVL.

CDR3 loop: CASSQPRQGGEKLFF. The CDR3 nucleotides read TGCGCCAGCAGCCAGCCGAGACAGGGGGGCGAAAAACTGTTTTTT. The V gene is TRBV4-1, the J gene TRBJ1-4, with 9 bases fitting TRBD1. CDR1 is MGHRA, CDR2 YSYEKL, per germline. This CDR3 has 15 residues. J lost 8 bases, V lost 3 bases, and 7 bases had no gene match.

CDR3 DNA: TGTGCCAGCAGCTTGGGAATAGACTGGAGCTCCTACAATGAGCAGTTCTTC. Protein: CASSLGIDWSSYNEQFF. The chain links TRBV5-6 to TRBJ2-1; D is unclear. The CDR3 extends over 17 amino acids. Deletions cut 0 bases from V and 0 bases from J, with 13 bases between. The germline V gene encodes CDR1 SGHDT and CDR2 YYEEEE. The full variable domain, completed using reference TRBV5-6 and TRBJ2-1, is DAGVTQSPTHLIKTRGQQVTLRCSPKSGHDTVSWYQQALGQGPQFIFQYYEEEERQRGNFPDRFSGHQFPNYSSELNVNALLLGDSALYLCASSLGIDWSSYNEQFFGPGTRLTVL.

This chain connects TRBV6-5 to TRBJ1-4; no firm D call. This CDR3 is built from 15 residues. Trimming stripped 9 bases from V and 6 bases from J, with 20 bases between. Germline lookup yields CDR1 MNHEY and CDR2 SVGAGI. CDR3 region: CASRGISGLDEKLFF. CDR3 in DNA: TGTGCCAGTCGAGGAATTTCGGGTCTAGATGAAAAACTGTTTTTT.

The chain couples TRBV7-8 to TRBJ2-1; D unresolved. The V end was cut by 7 bases, the J end by 0 bases, with 16 bases between. CDR1 and CDR2 (germline): SGHVS, FQNEAQ. The CDR3 runs to 16 residues. CDR3 amino acids: CASTETSESSYNEQFF. Here the CDR3 DNA reads TGTGCCAGCACCGAGACCAGCGAAAGCTCCTACAATGAGCAGTTCTTC.

The V and J genes are TRBV5-4 and TRBJ1-2, with D possibly TRBD1 on 6 matching bases. The CDR3 totals 16 residues. V lost 5 bases to trimming and J lost 4 bases, with 21 bases between them. Germline V gene data show CDR1 as SGHNT and CDR2 as YYREEE (reference sequence). DNA for the CDR3: TGTGCCAGCAGGTCCGGGACAATTTTAGATCCCTATGGCTACACCTTC. Its translation: CASRSGTILDPYGYTF.

The J gene is TRBJ2-3, the V gene TRBV30, with D possibly matching TRBD1 (6 bases). Trimming took 2 bases from V and 8 from J, leaving 8 bases between them. CDR1 is GTSNPN and CDR2 is SVGIG in the germline V gene (reference sequence). The CDR3 extends over 11 amino acids. The CDR3, as DNA: TGTGCCTGGAGTATCAGGGGTACGCAGTATTTT. Protein product: CAWSIRGTQYF.

The chain couples TRBV14 to TRBJ2-7, with 8 positions matching TRBD1. There are 14 residues in the CDR3. V gave up 4 bases and J gave up 3 bases; unmatched junction bases: 5. The germline V gene has CDR1 SGHDN and CDR2 FVKESK. The CDR3 spells CASSRRQGIYEQYF. CDR3 coding DNA: TGTGCCAGCAGCCGAAGACAGGGGATCTACGAGCAGTACTTC.

The chain joins TRBV7-9 to TRBJ2-7; D uncertain. The CDR3 runs to 12 residues. In germline, CDR1 is SEHNR, CDR2 FQNEAQ (reference sequence). V lost 2 bases and J 12 bases, leaving 14 bases between the germline ends. CDR3 DNA: TGTGCCAGCAGCTTATCGAGCCCCCGTTGGTACTTC. This sequence encodes CASSLSSPRWYF. The full variable domain, with the rest looked up from reference TRBV7-9 and TRBJ2-7, is DTGVSQNPRHKITKRGQNVTFRCDPISEHNRLYWYRQTLGQGPEFLTYFQNEAQLEKSRLLSDRFSAERPKGSFSTLEIQRTEQGDSAMYLCASSLSSPRWYFGPGTRLTVT.

This rearrangement joins TRBV9 to TRBJ1-5; 7 positions match TRBD1. This CDR3 is built from 16 residues. With 0 bases clipped from V and 3 bases from J, the junction kept 6 bases outside the gene matches. Germline V gives CDR1 SGDLS, CDR2 YYNGEE. CDR3 DNA: TGTGCCAGCAGCGTAGGGGGACAGACTTACAATCAGCCCCAGCATTTT. Encoded protein: CASSVGGQTYNQPQHF.

J is TRBJ2-3 and V is TRBV9; no firm D call. This CDR3 has 14 amino acids. V was pared by 1 base and J by 2 bases, with 8 bases between. CDR1 and CDR2 from the germline V gene are SGDLS and YYNGEE. The CDR3 nucleotides are TGTGCCAGCAGCGTACAGGAAGTCACAGATACGCAGTATTTT. The encoded protein is CASSVQEVTDTQYF.